What follows are 23 T cell receptor beta chains derived from one specimen sequenced in a study of Graves' ophthalmopathy and Graves' hyperthyroidism. From RNA, the CDR3 regions of TCR beta chains were amplified and sequenced. RT-PCR with HTBI primers came first, then second-round multiplex PCR. One entry per CDR3 protein, called by TCRdb with MiXCR from the multiplex PCR reads. The sample shows about 550,000 distinct CDR3 sequences, about 35% of them seen only once. The sample taken for sequencing was peripheral blood or thyroid tissue (not recorded which). All receptors come from an adult man with Graves' hyperthyroidism.

This clonotype has only a few counts. The chain combines TRBV18 with TRBJ1-1, with 11 bases fitting TRBD1. The CDR3 consists of 15 residues. V shed 3 bases and J 5 bases; nucleotides not matched to a gene: 5. Germline CDR1 is KGHSH and CDR2 is LQKENI. CDR3 sequence (DNA): TGTGCCAGCTCACCGGGACAGGGGGAGCGGACTGAAGCTTTCTTT. Translated: CASSPGQGERTEAFF.

This clonotype was detected ten times or more. This rearrangement joins TRBV3-1 to TRBJ2-7, with a possible D match to TRBD1 (6 bases). The germline V and J ends were trimmed by 0 bases and 5 bases, with 11 bases remaining between them. CDR1 LGHDT and CDR2 YNNKEL come from the germline V gene (reference sequence). The CDR3 extends over 14 amino acids. The CDR3 here is CASSQDVRGNEQYF. The CDR3 coding sequence is TGTGCCAGCAGCCAAGACGTCAGGGGCAACGAGCAGTACTTC.

This clonotype was detected many times. This chain connects TRBV5-8 to TRBJ1-1; possibly TRBD1 for D (5 bases). Germline loops: CDR1 SGHTS, CDR2 YDEGEE. CDR3 size: 13 residues. With 1 base removed from V and 6 bases from J, the gap between germline ends came to 10 bases. CDR3 coding DNA: TGTGCCAGCAGCTTGTCTCGGGGGGCTGAAGCTTTCTTT. It specifies CASSLSRGAEAFF.

The CDR3 bases are TGCAGCGTCGCGTCCAGGTCCAACGAGCAGTACTTC. It translates to CSVASRSNEQYF. V is TRBV29-1 and J is TRBJ2-7; unclear D gene. Between the trimmed V and J ends, which lost 6 bases and 5 bases, there was a span of 14 bases. The CDR3 is 12 amino acids. The germline gives CDR1 SQVTM, CDR2 ANQGSEA.

This sequence joins TRBV30 and TRBJ2-3, with a weak D call TRBD2 (6 bases). CDR1 is GTSNPN and CDR2 is SVGIG in the germline V gene (reference sequence). V was clipped by 2 bases and J by 1 base, with 13 bases between them. This CDR3 contains 15 residues. CDR3 in amino acids: CAWSTAGPGTDTQYF. The CDR3 DNA reads TGTGCCTGGAGTACAGCGGGCCCCGGCACAGATACGCAGTATTTT.

This clonotype was picked up many times. This chain connects TRBV12-3 or TRBV12-4 to TRBJ1-1; weak D call: TRBD1 (6 bases). This CDR3 has 13 residues. V dropped 3 bases and J dropped 8 bases, with 13 bases sitting between them. CDR3 region: CASSFTGATEAFF. CDR3 bases: TGTGCCAGCAGTTTTACGGGGGCCACAGAAGCTTTCTTT.

The rearrangement joins TRBV7-2 to TRBJ1-1; D is undetermined. CDR3 size: 14 residues. The V end lost 5 bases, the J end lost 1 base, and 11 bases lay between the germline ends. Germline V lookup: CDR1 SGHTA, CDR2 FQGNSA. The DNA for the CDR3 is TGTGCCAGCAGCGCGCACCCGGGGAACACTGAAGCTTTCTTT. It encodes CASSAHPGNTEAFF.

The sample holds one count of this clonotype. For the CDR3, the DNA is TGTGCCACCAGCAGAGATCGACTCACTCCCTACGAGCAGTACTTC. This codes for CATSRDRLTPYEQYF. The chain couples TRBV15 to TRBJ2-7; no clear D gene. V lost 0 bases to trimming and J lost 2 bases, with 11 bases between them. The CDR3 spans 15 residues. Germline CDR1 and CDR2: LNHNV and YYDKDF (reference sequence).

This clonotype was recorded at least ten times. The V and J genes are TRBV9 and TRBJ2-5, with 11 bases lining up with TRBD2. Losses at the gene ends were 5 bases for V and 5 bases for J; bases not matched to a gene: 8. The CDR3 spans 15 residues. Germline assignment: CDR1 SGDLS and CDR2 YYNGEE. CDR3 in amino acids: CASSFSGGAAETQYF. The DNA of the CDR3 is TGTGCCAGCAGTTTTAGCGGGGGGGCGGCGGAGACCCAGTACTTC.

The J gene is TRBJ2-5, the V gene TRBV2; a possible D gene is TRBD1 (6 bases). CDR3 length: 14 residues. Germline V gene sequence: CDR1 SNHLY, CDR2 FYNNEI. Trimming cost V 5 bases and J 6 bases, with 16 bases left between them. CDR3 in DNA: TGTGCCAGCAGTACCCGGGACAAAAAAAAGACCCAGTACTTC. This encodes CASSTRDKKKTQYF.

This rearrangement joins TRBV6-1 to TRBJ2-7; no reliable D call. Trimming took off 11 bases at V and 7 bases at J, with 9 bases between the two ends. This CDR3 comprises 9 residues. Germline CDR1 and CDR2: MNHNS and SASEGT. The CDR3 nucleotides read TGTGCCGATCCCTTTGAGCAGTACTTC. It yields the protein CADPFEQYF.

This clonotype has ten or more counts. The genes are TRBV10-3 and TRBJ1-3; weak D call: TRBD1 (5 bases). This CDR3 has 15 amino acids. Germline V lookup: CDR1 ENHRY, CDR2 SYGVKD. Trimming took off 4 bases at V and 0 bases at J, with 10 bases between the two ends. The CDR3 DNA is TGTGCCATCAGTGGGGACTTCGGCTCTGGAAACACCATATATTTT. This encodes CAISGDFGSGNTIYF.

This clonotype was observed a handful of times. The chain employs TRBV7-9 and TRBJ2-5, with 8 bases matching TRBD1. The J call may be incorrect, as the DNA end agrees better with TRBJ2-1. Germline lookup yields CDR1 SEHNR and CDR2 FQNEAQ (reference sequence). This CDR3 spans 17 amino acids. The CDR3 DNA reads as TGTGCCAGCAGCCACGTTTTGGGCAGGGGGCGCCTGAATGAGCAGTTCTTC. It is translated as CASSHVLGRGRLNEQFF.

The chain links TRBV7-9 to TRBJ1-1; D unresolved. Trimming stripped 2 bases from V and 7 bases from J, with 11 bases between. Germline V gene lookup returns CDR1 SEHNR and CDR2 FQNEAQ (reference sequence). The CDR3 extends over 13 amino acids. CDR3 nucleotide sequence: TGTGCCAGCAGCTTAAAAGGAGGACTTGAAGCTTTCTTT. Protein sequence: CASSLKGGLEAFF. Full variable domain (rest looked up from reference TRBV7-9 and TRBJ1-1): DTGVSQNPRHKITKRGQNVTFRCDPISEHNRLYWYRQTLGQGPEFLTYFQNEAQLEKSRLLSDRFSAERPKGSFSTLEIQRTEQGDSAMYLCASSLKGGLEAFFGQGTRLTVV.

The chain employs TRBV12-3 or TRBV12-4 and TRBJ1-2; a weak D match, TRBD1 (6 bases). V lost 5 bases and J lost 0, with 16 bases in between. The length of the CDR3 is 16 residues. CDR3 sequence: CASSLTRTVANYGYTF. Written as DNA, the CDR3 is TGTGCCAGCAGTCTAACTAGGACAGTAGCTAACTATGGCTACACCTTC.

This clonotype was found a few times. The rearrangement links TRBV30 to TRBJ1-6, with D possibly being TRBD1 (6 bases). Germline CDR1 and CDR2: GTSNPN and SVGIG (reference sequence). Deletions cut 3 bases from V and 8 bases from J, with 14 bases between. The CDR3 is 14 amino acids. The CDR3 sequence: CAWRVGQLDSPLHF. DNA of the CDR3: TGTGCCTGGAGGGTCGGACAGCTTGATTCACCCCTCCACTTT.

There are many counts of this clonotype. The J gene is TRBJ1-4, the V gene TRBV5-1; a possible D gene is TRBD1 (5 bases). The V end was cut by 4 bases, the J end by 2 bases, with 9 bases between. CDR3 length: 14 amino acids. The germline V gene has CDR1 SGHRS and CDR2 YFSETQ. CDR3 sequence reads: CASSTGRTNEKLFF. CDR3 DNA sequence: TGCGCCAGCAGCACGGGACGGACTAATGAAAAACTGTTTTTT.

This clonotype was seen ten or more times. The rearrangement links TRBV20-1 to TRBJ2-5, with 8 nucleotides matching TRBD1. CDR1 and CDR2 from the germline V gene are DFQATT and SNEGSKA (reference sequence). The CDR3 length is 15 residues. With 6 bases clipped from V and 5 bases from J, the junction kept 14 bases outside the gene matches. The CDR3 loop reads CSALRTGYPRETQYF. The CDR3 nucleotides read TGCAGTGCCCTAAGGACAGGGTACCCCCGGGAGACCCAGTACTTC.

Comment on this clonotype: This may come from a read error, since a much larger clone is one base off. This chain uses TRBV7-9 with TRBJ1-1, with a tentative D call TRBD1 (5 bases). The CDR3 totals 14 residues. Germline V lookup: CDR1 SEHNR, CDR2 FQNEAQ (reference sequence). In DNA, the CDR3 is TGTGCCAGCAGCTTACCGACCAGGGCCTCTGAAGCTTCCTTT. It is translated as CASSLPTRASEASF.

This clonotype has a count of ten or more. This sequence joins TRBV7-6 and TRBJ2-7; D remains unclear. Looked up from germline, CDR1 is SGHVS and CDR2 is FNYEAQ. The CDR3 runs 12 residues. Trimming took 5 bases from V and 4 from J, leaving 9 bases between them. The CDR3: CASSSGPYEQYF. The DNA of the CDR3 is TGTGCCAGCAGCAGTGGGCCTTACGAGCAGTACTTC.

The chain combines TRBV7-3 with TRBJ2-7; D unclear. TRBJ2-1 matches the DNA end more closely, so the J call is doubtful. CDR3 length: 17 residues. In germline, CDR1 is SGHTA, CDR2 FQGTGA. The CDR3 DNA reads TGTGCCAGCAGCGGTGTTAGGAGAGGATCATCCGCCAATGAGCAGTTCTTC. As protein: CASSGVRRGSSANEQFF.

This chain joins TRBV19 and TRBJ1-2, with a tentative D call TRBD1 (6 bases). Germline lookup yields CDR1 LNHDA and CDR2 SQIVND (reference sequence). The CDR3 loop spans 13 amino acids. The V end lost 4 bases, the J end lost 10 bases, and 16 bases lay between the germline ends. CDR3 coding DNA: TGTGCCAGTAGTAATACAGGGAGAATGAACTACACCTTC. Its protein is CASSNTGRMNYTF.

This clonotype has a count of ten or more. The chain links TRBV24-1 to TRBJ2-5; maybe TRBD1 (5 bases). Germline V lookup: CDR1 KGHDR, CDR2 SFDVKD. Deletions cut 1 base from V and 1 base from J, with 9 bases between. CDR3 length equals 15 residues. The DNA for the CDR3 is TGTGCCACCAGTGATTTTCGACAGTTCCAAGAGACCCAGTACTTC. This gives the protein CATSDFRQFQETQYF.